A single TCR beta chain is shown here with its context. A few counts support this clone. This clone's antigen is unknown. Per-nucleotide qualities are absent, and no much larger clonotype sits a single base away. The data originate from a study of beta chain features in type 1 diabetes (dated by TCRdb to between 2017 and 2018). A note on the overall study: Mean age, gender distribution, total cell number and subset yield were not different between patients and healthy donors. Regulatory and stem cell-like memory subsets were obtained from only 8 patients and about 8 healthy donors, while naive and central memory subsets were obtained from all 28 donors. The study compared the TCRB repertoires of sorted circulating CD4+ T cell subsets in recently diagnosed type 1 diabetes patients with those in matched healthy donors. A total of around 110,000,000 sorted cells were examined across all samples, and RNA yield correlated strongly with the number of cells per subset.

A single peripheral blood draw of about 116 mL on average was collected from each donor into heparinised tubes. Using a panel that included CD45RO, CCR7, CD25, CD127, CD95 and CD27, naive, central memory, regulatory and stem cell-like memory CD4+ T cells were sorted on a BD FACSAria II. All sorted populations exceeded 98% purity. PBMCs were isolated right away by Lymphoprep density gradient centrifugation and were stained directly, without culture. To minimize batch effects, samples were stained and sorted in pairs, one healthy donor with one patient per experiment. Study-wide conclusions, independent of this receptor: Type 1 diabetes patients showed a moderate but significant shortening of TCRB CDR3 length in all four CD4+ subsets. Because cDNA rather than genomic DNA was sequenced, highly expressing activated cells could have been over-represented, although no difference in activation and CD3 levels was found between groups. Because the HLA sub-analyses included only small numbers of individuals, any influence of HLA type on TCRB rearrangement was left unresolved. At VDJ recombination sites, patients with type 1 diabetes made fewer insertions and deleted more nucleotides, a pattern implying thymic rearrangement abnormalities. The naive, central memory and regulatory TCRB repertoires appeared to resemble one another more closely among patients than among healthy donors. PCR may preferentially amplify shorter templates, but because patient and control samples were amplified and corrected together, any resulting skew would affect both groups equally.

The High Capacity cDNA Reverse Transcription Kit was used to reverse transcribe all of the isolated RNA, meaning that expressed TCRB transcripts were what got sequenced. Deep immunoSEQ sequencing was applied to naive, central memory and regulatory T cell samples, giving an average of roughly 3.5 million total reads per sample. After sorted cells were lysed in RLT buffer, RNA was extracted with DNase-treated RNeasy Micro or Mini kits, with the choice depending on cell number. To prevent cross-contamination, every cell subset was processed on its own, while patient and healthy donor samples were processed together. Using the immunoSEQ multiplex PCR, TCRB sequences were amplified from cDNA into 87-bp fragments spanning the CDR3 region. Sequencing of the amplicons was performed on the Illumina HiSeq platform. Per the source publication's procedure: PCR bias was computationally corrected using synthetic template baselines, reads within Hamming distance 2 were collapsed, and singletons that could not be merged were discarded. Reads were aligned against IMGT to assign V, D and J genes, CDR3 length and insertions or deletions at six rearrangement sites. Within each subset, clonotype counts were normalized to sorted cell number, after which true diversity and Gini coefficients were computed with the tcR R package. The overlap coefficient, calculated on TCRB nucleotide sequences, was used to quantify repertoire sharing. Sourced from immuneACCESS, this table was stored by TCRdb with only in-frame sequences that have V and J called. A share of the clones is absent; for the studies checked, an unresolved V gene accounts for under half, and the remainder has no known explanation. V and J calls and clone size are as listed in that table; D and trimming were resolved from the DNA. Present in this sample are about 150,000 clones, approximately 10% of which were seen just once. Of the sample, less than 0.5% falls within the top ten clones.

Sequences were obtained from central memory CD4+ T cells from blood. The source is a man aged 30 to 39 with type 1 diabetes.

The DNA sequence reads TGCGCCAGCAGCTTGACAGGGGGGAACTACGAGCAGTACTTC. Protein translation: CASSLTGGNYEQYF. The chain was built from TRBV5-1 and TRBJ2-7, and TRBD1 aligns with 8 junction nucleotides. Inclusive of the bounding cysteine and phenylalanine, the CDR3 is 14 residues long. The entry retains the CDR3 DNA only, 42 bases that are in frame from base 1. Clipping removes 1 base from V and 3 bases from J, with 3 as the unmatched junction base count. For CDR1 and CDR2, the germline V gene lists SGHRS and YFSETQ.